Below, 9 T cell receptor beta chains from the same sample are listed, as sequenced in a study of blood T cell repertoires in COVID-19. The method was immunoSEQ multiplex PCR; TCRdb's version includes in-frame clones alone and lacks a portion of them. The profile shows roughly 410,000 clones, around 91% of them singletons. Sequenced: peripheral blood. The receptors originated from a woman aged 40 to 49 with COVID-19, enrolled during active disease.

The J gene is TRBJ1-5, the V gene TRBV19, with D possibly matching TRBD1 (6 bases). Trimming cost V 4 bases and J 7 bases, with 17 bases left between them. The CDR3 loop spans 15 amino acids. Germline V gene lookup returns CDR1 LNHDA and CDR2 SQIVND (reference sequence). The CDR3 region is CASSTRLSQGQPQHF. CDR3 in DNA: TGTGCCAGTAGTACACGATTATCACAGGGACAGCCCCAGCATTTT.

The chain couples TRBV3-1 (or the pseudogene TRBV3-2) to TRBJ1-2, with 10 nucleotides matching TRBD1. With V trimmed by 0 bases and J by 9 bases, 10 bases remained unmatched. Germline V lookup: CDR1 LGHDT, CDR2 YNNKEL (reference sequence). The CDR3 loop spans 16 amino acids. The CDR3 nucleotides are TGTGCCAGCAGCCAAGATAAGACAGGGGGCGCGACGCGCTACACCTTC. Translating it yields CASSQDKTGGATRYTF.

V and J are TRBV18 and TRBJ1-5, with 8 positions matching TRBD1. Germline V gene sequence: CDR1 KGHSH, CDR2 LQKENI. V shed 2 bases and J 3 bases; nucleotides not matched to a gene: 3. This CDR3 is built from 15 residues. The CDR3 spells CASSPGTGPNQPQHF. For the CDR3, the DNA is TGTGCCAGCTCACCAGGGACAGGCCCCAATCAGCCCCAGCATTTT.

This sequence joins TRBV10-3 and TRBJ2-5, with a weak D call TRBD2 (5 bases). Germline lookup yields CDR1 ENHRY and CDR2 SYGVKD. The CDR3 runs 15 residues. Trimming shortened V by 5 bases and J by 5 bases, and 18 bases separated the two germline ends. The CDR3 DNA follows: TGTGCCATCAGTCGGGCCGGGAAGGAGGATGAGACCCAGTACTTC. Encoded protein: CAISRAGKEDETQYF.

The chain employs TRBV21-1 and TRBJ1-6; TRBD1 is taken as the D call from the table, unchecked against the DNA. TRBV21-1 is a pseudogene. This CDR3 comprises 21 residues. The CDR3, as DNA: TGTGCCAGCAGCGAAAGGGACCGGGACAGGGGACACAAAGACGACGGCTCACCCCTCCACTTT. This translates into CASSERDRDRGHKDDGSPLHF.

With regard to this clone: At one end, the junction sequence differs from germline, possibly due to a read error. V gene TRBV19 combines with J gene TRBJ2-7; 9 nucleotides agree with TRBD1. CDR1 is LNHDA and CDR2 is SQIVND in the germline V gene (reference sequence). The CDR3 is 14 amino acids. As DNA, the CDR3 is TGTGCCAGTAGTGCAGCCCTCGCCGGGACAGGGCGGTTATTC. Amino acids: CASSAALAGTGRLF.

The CDR3 nucleotides read TGTGCCAGCAGCTCAGGGGGACACGTAGCCAAAAACATTCAGTACTTC. This sequence encodes CASSSGGHVAKNIQYF. The rearrangement uses TRBV28 and TRBJ2-4; TRBD1 matches at 7 bases. The ends lost 6 bases at V and 0 bases at J; junction bases unmatched: 8. Germline CDR1 is MDHEN and CDR2 is SYDVKM. This CDR3 has 16 amino acids.

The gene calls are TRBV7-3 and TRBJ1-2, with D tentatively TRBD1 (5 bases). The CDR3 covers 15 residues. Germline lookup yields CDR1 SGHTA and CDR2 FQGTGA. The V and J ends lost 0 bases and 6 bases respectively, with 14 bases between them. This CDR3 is CASSLTLGGMDGYTF. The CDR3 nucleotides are TGTGCCAGCAGCTTAACCTTGGGGGGGATGGATGGCTACACCTTC.

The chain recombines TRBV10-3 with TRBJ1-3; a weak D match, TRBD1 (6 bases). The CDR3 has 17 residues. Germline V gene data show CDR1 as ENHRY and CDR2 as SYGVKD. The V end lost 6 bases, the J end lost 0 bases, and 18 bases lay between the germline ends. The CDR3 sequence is CAIRLSGTTGSGNTIYF. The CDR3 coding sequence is TGTGCCATCAGGCTATCCGGGACAACCGGCTCTGGAAACACCATATATTTT.